These 4 T cell receptor beta chains came from one sample sequenced in a study of blood T cell repertoires in COVID-19. The assay was immunoSEQ multiplex PCR, and TCRdb's table has in-frame clones only and misses some. This sample has 200,000 to 250,000 clones, with 90% found just once. Sequenced: peripheral blood. The source of these receptors is a man aged 25 to 45 with COVID-19, enrolled during active disease.

This clone has only a few counts. V is TRBV12-3 or TRBV12-4 and J is TRBJ2-7, with 7 bases lining up with TRBD1. There are 13 residues in the CDR3. The J segment lost 5 bases and the V segment lost 6 bases, leaving 7 bases of the junction unmatched. This chain's CDR3 is CASSLGQHHEQYF. For the CDR3, the DNA is TGTGCCAGCAGCTTGGGACAGCACCACGAGCAGTACTTC.

This chain links TRBV7-9 with TRBJ2-1, with D possibly TRBD2 on 5 matching bases. The V end lost 5 bases, the J end lost 14 bases, and 13 bases lay between the germline ends. The CDR3 consists of 11 residues. Germline V gene sequence: CDR1 SEHNR, CDR2 FQNEAQ (reference sequence). The CDR3 is CASSRAFGKFF. The CDR3 region has the DNA TGTGCCAGCAGCCGGGCCTTCGGGAAGTTCTTC.

J is TRBJ1-5 and V is TRBV18; no firm D call. The germline CDR1 and CDR2 sequences are KGHSH and LQKENI. The CDR3 sequence is 15 residues long. The V end was cut by 2 bases, the J end by 0 bases, with 8 bases between. CDR3 amino acids: CASSPDFNSNQPQHF. The CDR3 DNA reads TGTGCCAGCTCACCAGACTTTAATAGCAATCAGCCCCAGCATTTT.

The chain couples TRBV2 to TRBJ2-7, with 9 nucleotides matching TRBD2. This CDR3 has 14 residues. Germline loops: CDR1 SNHLY, CDR2 FYNNEI. J was trimmed by 3 bases and V by 4 bases; bases with no gene match: 4. The CDR3, as DNA: TGTGCCAGCAGTGGACTAGCGGCGGTCTACGAGCAGTACTTC. The encoded protein is CASSGLAAVYEQYF.